Shown below are 26 T cell receptor beta chains from a single sample sequenced in a study of PD-1 blockade in classical Hodgkin lymphoma. Every patient relapsed after autologous stem cell transplantation, and brentuximab vedotin exposure varied. The assay was immunoSEQ multiplex PCR, and TCRdb's table has in-frame clones only and misses some. The sample carries under 100,000 clones, about nine tenths recorded once. Here the sequenced sample was peripheral blood mononuclear cells (PBMCs), taken before the second cycle of nivolumab. These receptors came from a human donor with classical Hodgkin lymphoma.

The chain joins TRBV15 to TRBJ2-5, with TRBD1 identical over 7 bases. The CDR3 consists of 16 residues. V shed 3 bases and J 4 bases; nucleotides not matched to a gene: 11. Per germline, CDR1 LNHNV and CDR2 YYDKDF (reference sequence). CDR3 in amino acids: CATSRMNRGGVETQYF. CDR3 nucleotide sequence: TGTGCCACCAGCAGGATGAACAGGGGTGGAGTAGAGACCCAGTACTTC.

The chain links TRBV7-8 to TRBJ1-5, with TRBD1 identical over 8 bases. CDR3 length equals 19 residues. With 0 bases clipped from V and 6 bases from J, the junction kept 16 bases outside the gene matches. Germline-derived CDR1 and CDR2 are SGHVS and FQNEAQ. The CDR3 here is CASSLAGAPDRGWSQPQHF. CDR3 nucleotides: TGTGCCAGCAGCTTAGCGGGGGCCCCCGACAGGGGTTGGAGTCAGCCCCAGCATTTT.

The V gene is TRBV30, the J gene TRBJ2-1; 7 bases are a match to TRBD1. V was pared by 5 bases and J by 1 base, with 5 bases of the junction left unmatched. From germline, CDR1 is GTSNPN and CDR2 SVGIG (reference sequence). The CDR3 covers 14 residues. The CDR3 DNA follows: TGTGCCTGGGCCGGGACAGCTTCCTACAATGAGCAGTTCTTC. It codes for CAWAGTASYNEQFF.

The chain uses TRBV7-9 and TRBJ2-1, with 9 positions matching TRBD2. The CDR3 totals 14 residues. The germline CDR1 and CDR2 sequences are SEHNR and FQNEAQ (reference sequence). V was clipped by 2 bases and J by 8 bases; unmatched bases: 4. This chain's CDR3 is CASSLIAGEHEQFF. The CDR3 DNA reads TGTGCCAGCAGCTTAATAGCGGGGGAGCATGAGCAGTTCTTC. The full variable domain, with the rest looked up from reference TRBV7-9 and TRBJ2-1, is DTGVSQNPRHKITKRGQNVTFRCDPISEHNRLYWYRQTLGQGPEFLTYFQNEAQLEKSRLLSDRFSAERPKGSFSTLEIQRTEQGDSAMYLCASSLIAGEHEQFFGPGTRLTVL.

This sequence joins TRBV7-2 and TRBJ2-1; 7 bases are a match to TRBD2. The V and J ends lost 5 bases and 10 bases, in that order; junction bases with no gene match: 11. In germline, CDR1 is SGHTA, CDR2 FQGNSA. The CDR3 is 14 amino acids. CDR3 residues: CASSPWTRGYEQFF. The CDR3 DNA reads TGTGCCAGCAGCCCATGGACTAGGGGATACGAGCAGTTCTTC.

The genes are TRBV18 and TRBJ2-5; 14 nucleotides agree with TRBD2. The V and J ends lost 3 bases and 2 bases, in that order; junction bases with no gene match: 5. There are 17 residues in the CDR3. Germline V gene data show CDR1 as KGHSH and CDR2 as LQKENI. The CDR3: CASSPLGLAGGQETQYF. DNA for the CDR3: TGTGCCAGCTCACCCCTCGGACTAGCGGGAGGACAAGAGACCCAGTACTTC.

The chain has TRBV29-1 and TRBJ2-6, with D unresolved. Trimming left V 5 bases short and J 0 bases short, with 8 bases between. There are 14 residues in the CDR3. Germline V lookup: CDR1 SQVTM, CDR2 ANQGSEA. The CDR3 here is CSVSPFSGANVLTF. The CDR3 region has the DNA TGCAGCGTTTCACCTTTCTCTGGGGCCAACGTCCTGACTTTC.

The rearrangement links TRBV9 to TRBJ2-7; no clear D. The germline gives CDR1 SGDLS, CDR2 YYNGEE. Trimming removed 0 bases from V and 3 bases from J, with 13 bases in between. The CDR3 extends over 15 amino acids. The CDR3 region is CASSVASSPFYEQYF. The CDR3 DNA sequence: TGTGCCAGCAGCGTAGCTTCGAGTCCGTTCTACGAGCAGTACTTC.

This chain uses TRBV7-8 with TRBJ2-7, with D unresolved. Germline CDR1 is SGHVS and CDR2 is FQNEAQ. CDR3 length: 12 residues. V was shortened by 1 base and J by 5 bases, with 6 bases between the two germline ends. The CDR3: CASSLEVDEQYF. The CDR3 DNA is TGTGCCAGCAGCTTAGAGGTTGACGAGCAGTACTTC.

J is TRBJ2-7 and V is TRBV9, with TRBD2 as a possible D gene (7 bases). The germline V and J ends were trimmed by 1 base and 3 bases, with 14 bases remaining between them. The CDR3 spans 15 residues. Germline V gives CDR1 SGDLS, CDR2 YYNGEE. As DNA, the CDR3 is TGTGCCAGCAGCGTATATGGACTAGGGGGCTACGAGCAGTACTTC. It is translated as CASSVYGLGGYEQYF.

This chain connects TRBV25-1 to TRBJ2-7, with TRBD1 matching 8 bases. This CDR3 comprises 14 residues. The J segment lost 3 bases and the V segment lost 2 bases, leaving 3 bases of the junction unmatched. Germline CDR1 is MGHDK and CDR2 is SYGVNS. In DNA form, the CDR3 reads TGTGCCAGCAGTGAACTAGGACAGGGCTACGAGCAGTACTTC. Its translation: CASSELGQGYEQYF.

The chain joins TRBV29-1 to TRBJ2-7, with 7 bases matching TRBD1. This CDR3 contains 15 residues. Germline V CDR1 and CDR2: SQVTM, ANQGSEA. V dropped 6 bases and J dropped 2; count of bases not matched to a gene: 13. The CDR3 region is CSVPNKRDSPYEQYF. CDR3 bases: TGCAGCGTCCCGAATAAAAGGGACAGCCCCTACGAGCAGTACTTC.

This chain uses TRBV7-8 with TRBJ2-7; maybe TRBD1 (5 bases). This CDR3 spans 14 amino acids. The germline V and J ends were trimmed by 2 bases and 3 bases, with 11 bases remaining between them. Germline CDR1 and CDR2: SGHVS and FQNEAQ. Here the CDR3 reads CASSLWRRDYEQYF. In DNA, the CDR3 is TGTGCCAGCAGCTTATGGCGCAGGGACTACGAGCAGTACTTC.

V usage is TRBV7-9 and J usage is TRBJ1-1, with D uncertain. From germline, CDR1 is SEHNR and CDR2 FQNEAQ (reference sequence). The CDR3 consists of 14 residues. Trimming pared 5 bases from V and 3 bases from J, leaving 13 bases between. The CDR3 nucleotides read TGTGCCAGCAGCCTAGAGGGATACGACACTGAAGCTTTCTTT. This sequence encodes CASSLEGYDTEAFF.

The chain combines TRBV18 with TRBJ2-3; a possible D gene is TRBD1 (6 bases). Germline lookup yields CDR1 KGHSH and CDR2 LQKENI. This CDR3 is 15 amino acids long. The ends were cut back, 6 bases at V and 0 bases at J, with 13 bases in the middle. The CDR3 here is CASSPKDRSTDTQYF. CDR3 DNA sequence: TGTGCCAGCTCCCCGAAGGACAGAAGCACAGATACGCAGTATTTT.

Details on this clone: Likely a read error: the CDR3 ends without its conserved phenylalanine or tryptophan. The CDR3 nucleotides are TGTGCCAGCAGCCTCCTACAGGGGTTGACTGAAGCTTTCCTT. Translation gives CASSLLQGLTEAFL. The chain couples TRBV5-6 to TRBJ1-1, with 7 bases matching TRBD1. This CDR3 spans 14 amino acids. The germline V gene has CDR1 SGHDT and CDR2 YYEEEE. The J segment lost 5 bases and the V segment lost 4 bases, leaving 8 bases of the junction unmatched.

The V gene is TRBV18, the J gene TRBJ1-1; D is unclear. The CDR3 has 15 amino acids. V lost 3 bases to trimming and J lost 1 base, with 12 bases between them. Germline V CDR1 and CDR2: KGHSH, LQKENI. CDR3 amino acids: CASSPYRGPNTEAFF. DNA of the CDR3: TGTGCCAGCTCACCGTATCGAGGGCCGAACACTGAAGCTTTCTTT.

The chain links TRBV4-1 to TRBJ2-7; the D gene is possibly TRBD1 (6 bases). Germline assignment: CDR1 MGHRA and CDR2 YSYEKL. V lost 8 bases to trimming and J lost 2 bases, with 13 bases between them. This CDR3 spans 13 amino acids. The CDR3 DNA follows: TGCGCCAGCTCTACAGGGCGCGCCTACGAGCAGTACTTC. As protein: CASSTGRAYEQYF.

This chain links TRBV11-2 with TRBJ1-1, with D possibly matching TRBD1 (6 bases). Deletions cut 5 bases from V and 3 bases from J, with 19 bases between. CDR1 and CDR2 from the germline V gene are SGHAT and FQNNGV. The CDR3 runs 16 residues. The DNA of the CDR3 is TGTGCCAGCAGCACCCTCGGGGAGGGGGTATACACTGAAGCTTTCTTT. This encodes CASSTLGEGVYTEAFF.

V gene TRBV6-1 combines with J gene TRBJ2-1, with D possibly being TRBD2 (5 bases). Germline CDR1 and CDR2: MNHNS and SASEGT. This CDR3 comprises 14 residues. Trimming pared 1 base from V and 7 bases from J, leaving 11 bases between. The CDR3 sequence: CASSEVRGFNEQFF. The CDR3, as DNA: TGTGCCAGCAGTGAAGTTCGGGGTTTTAATGAGCAGTTCTTC.

The chain couples TRBV6-5 to TRBJ2-7; no clear D gene. The germline V gene encodes CDR1 MNHEY and CDR2 SVGAGI. The ends were cut back, 11 bases at V and 3 bases at J, with 20 bases in the middle. CDR3 length: 14 amino acids. In DNA, the CDR3 is TGTGCCGGAGACCAGACTTCGCCTAGCTACGAGCAGTACTTC. The encoded protein is CAGDQTSPSYEQYF.

The chain carries TRBV27 and TRBJ2-5; 12 nucleotides line up with TRBD2. The CDR3 runs 17 residues. The germline V gene has CDR1 MNHEY and CDR2 SMNVEV (reference sequence). V lost 5 bases, J lost 4 bases, and 11 bases stayed unmatched. Here the CDR3 DNA reads TGTGCCAGCAGTCCAATCGTAGGACTAGCGGGAACAGAGACCCAGTACTTC. It codes for CASSPIVGLAGTETQYF.

The chain carries TRBV6-5 and TRBJ2-7, with D perhaps matching TRBD2 (6 bases). This CDR3 has 14 residues. Germline-derived CDR1 and CDR2 are MNHEY and SVGAGI. The germline V and J ends were trimmed by 2 bases and 3 bases, with 11 bases remaining between them. The CDR3 spells CASSYEGRLYEQYF. CDR3 nucleotides: TGTGCCAGCAGTTACGAGGGGAGGCTCTACGAGCAGTACTTC.

V and J are TRBV6-1 and TRBJ2-2; the D is unclear. V lost 2 bases and J 4 bases, leaving 11 bases between the germline ends. This CDR3 contains 15 residues. Germline V gene sequence: CDR1 MNHNS, CDR2 SASEGT. CDR3 bases: TGTGCCAGCAGTGAAATTAGGACCTCCACCGGGGAGCTGTTTTTT. Translated, it gives CASSEIRTSTGELFF.

The chain's CDR3 is CASSLGYSQETQYF. The CDR3, as DNA: TGTGCCAGCAGCTTGGGTTACAGCCAAGAGACCCAGTACTTC. The J gene is TRBJ2-5, the V gene TRBV5-5; D is unresolved. This CDR3 comprises 14 residues. CDR1 and CDR2 (germline): SGHKS, YYEKEE (reference sequence). The ends were cut back, 0 bases at V and 1 base at J, with 7 bases in the middle.

This chain connects TRBV9 to TRBJ2-1; 11 bases match TRBD2. Germline CDR1 SGDLS, CDR2 YYNGEE. CDR3 length equals 14 residues. Germline trimming cut 5 bases from V and 3 bases from J; bases unmatched to any gene: 1. The CDR3 DNA reads as TGTGCCAGCAGACTAGCGGGAGACTACAATGAGCAGTTCTTC. This gives the protein CASRLAGDYNEQFF.